Listed here are 4 T cell receptor beta chains from one sample, sequenced in a study of CD4 and CD8 cells across lung adenocarcinoma regions. TCRdb fed the PCR reads into MiXCR, producing one record per CDR3 protein. This sample has about 20,000 distinct CDR3 sequences, with roughly half found just once. Specimen: CD8+ T cells from the center of a lung tumor. These receptors originate from a female donor with lung adenocarcinoma. The CD4 and CD8 labels of this study may be unreliable.

With regard to this clonotype: This CDR3 fails to terminate in the conserved phenylalanine or tryptophan, so it likely reflects a read error. The DNA is left out, because the CDR3 cannot be placed on it with certainty; the CDR3 is given as TCRdb lists it. The rearrangement uses TRBV10-1 and TRBJ2-6; the DNA was not used to check the table's D call, TRBD1. 15 amino acids form the CDR3, both terminal residues included. Germline CDR1 WNHNN, CDR2 SYGVQD (reference sequence). CDR3 residues: CASSEGGVETQYFGA.

Of note for this clonotype: One junction end disagrees with the germline gene, perhaps due to a read error. This chain connects TRBV27 to TRBJ2-4; 7 bases line up with TRBD1. The CDR3 length is 15 residues. Germline lookup yields CDR1 MNHEY and CDR2 SMNVEV (reference sequence). The CDR3 DNA sequence: TGTGCCAGCAGCCAGGGGGTAGGAGTCAAAAATACGCAGTATTTC. Protein: CASSQGVGVKNTQYF.

This clonotype is medium-sized (0.01 to 0.1%) by share. The rearrangement links TRBV10-1 to TRBJ2-5, with 13 bases that match TRBD2. Germline trimming cut 0 bases from V and 4 bases from J; bases unmatched to any gene: 8. Germline V lookup: CDR1 WNHNN, CDR2 SYGVQD (reference sequence). The CDR3 has 18 residues. The CDR3 region is CASSESRTSGRLGETQYF. In nucleotides, the CDR3 is TGCGCCAGCAGTGAGTCAAGGACTAGCGGGAGATTGGGAGAGACCCAGTACTTC.

V and J are TRBV6-1 and TRBJ2-5; the D gene is possibly TRBD1 (6 bases). Per the germline V gene, CDR1 is MNHNS and CDR2 is SASEGT. The CDR3 contains 13 residues. Trimming shortened V by 6 bases and J by 11 bases, and 19 bases separated the two germline ends. Here the CDR3 DNA reads TGTGCCAGCAGAGGGGGTCCCTACAATGAGCAGTACTTC. This gives the protein CASRGGPYNEQYF.